Below are 15 T cell receptor beta chains sequenced from a single sample in a study of T cells in localized non-small cell lung cancer. The assay was immunoSEQ multiplex PCR, and TCRdb's table has in-frame clones only and misses some. The table lists more than 30,000 clones, about nine tenths of them singletons. The sequences come from peripheral blood, collected before any cancer treatment. Every receptor here comes from a male donor older than 55 with stage III lung adenocarcinoma.

This chain connects TRBV5-6 to TRBJ2-1; 7 nucleotides agree with TRBD2. This CDR3 is 17 amino acids long. Per the germline V gene, CDR1 is SGHDT and CDR2 is YYEEEE. J was trimmed by 2 bases and V by 1 base; bases with no gene match: 9. CDR3 sequence reads: CASSLSGRTSAYNEQFF. Written as DNA, the CDR3 is TGTGCCAGCAGCTTGTCGGGGAGGACTAGTGCCTACAATGAGCAGTTCTTC.

The chain uses TRBV18 and TRBJ2-2, with D uncertain. CDR3 length: 15 amino acids. Between the trimmed V and J ends, which lost 6 bases and 0 bases, there was a span of 11 bases. The germline gives CDR1 KGHSH, CDR2 LQKENI. The chain's CDR3 is CASSFTQANTGELFF. The CDR3 nucleotides read TGTGCCAGCTCCTTCACCCAGGCGAACACCGGGGAGCTGTTTTTT.

The rearrangement links TRBV11-2 to TRBJ2-5, with no clear D. The V end was cut by 1 base, the J end by 1 base, with 4 bases between. The CDR3 is 13 residues long. Germline V CDR1 and CDR2: SGHAT, FQNNGV. The CDR3 reads CASSLGLQETQYF. Here the CDR3 DNA reads TGTGCCAGCAGCTTAGGGCTCCAAGAGACCCAGTACTTC.

The gene calls are TRBV7-3 and TRBJ1-1; D not resolved. Germline V gene data show CDR1 as SGHTA and CDR2 as FQGTGA. V was trimmed by 1 base and J by 7 bases, leaving 10 bases between them. CDR3 length equals 13 residues. Here the CDR3 reads CASSLSSTSEAFF. For the CDR3, the DNA is TGTGCCAGCAGCTTAAGTTCAACGAGTGAAGCTTTCTTT. Combining the CDR3 with reference TRBV7-3 and TRBJ1-1 gives the whole variable domain GAGVSQTPSNKVTEKGKYVELRCDPISGHTALYWYRQSLGQGPEFLIYFQGTGAADDSGLPNDRFFAVRPEGSVSTLKIQRTERGDSAVYLCASSLSSTSEAFFGQGTRLTVV.

Only one count was recorded for this clone. The V gene is TRBV4-2, the J gene TRBJ1-2, with 7 bases lining up with TRBD1. The CDR3 is made up of 16 amino acids. With V trimmed by 1 base and J by 2 bases, 7 bases remained unmatched. Germline loops: CDR1 LGHNA, CDR2 YNFKEQ. The CDR3 protein is CASSQGPDRANYGYTF. Written as DNA, the CDR3 is TGTGCCAGCAGCCAAGGCCCAGACAGGGCGAACTATGGCTACACCTTC.

This chain connects TRBV9 to TRBJ1-6, with 7 bases fitting TRBD1. The CDR3 totals 14 residues. V lost 3 bases, J lost 7 bases, and 4 bases stayed unmatched. The germline V gene has CDR1 SGDLS and CDR2 YYNGEE. The CDR3 protein is CASSGGQRNSPLHF. The DNA for the CDR3 is TGTGCCAGCAGCGGGGGACAGCGAAATTCACCCCTCCACTTT.

The rearrangement links TRBV16 to TRBJ1-1, with D possibly matching TRBD1 (5 bases). Trimming took off 4 bases at V and 2 bases at J, with 11 bases between the two ends. The CDR3 is 14 amino acids. Per the germline V gene, CDR1 is KGHSY and CDR2 is FQNENV. The CDR3 spells CASSPFRGNTEAFF. For the CDR3, the DNA is TGTGCCAGCAGCCCCTTTAGGGGAAACACTGAAGCTTTCTTT.

V and J are TRBV4-1 and TRBJ1-2, with unresolved D. The CDR3 contains 15 residues. Germline CDR1 is MGHRA and CDR2 is YSYEKL. V dropped 1 base and J dropped 8 bases, with 17 bases sitting between them. The CDR3 loop is CASSQVGMGNAGYTF. The DNA of the CDR3 is TGCGCCAGCAGCCAAGTGGGTATGGGAAATGCGGGCTACACCTTC.

V usage is TRBV6-5 and J usage is TRBJ1-1, with 7 nucleotides matching TRBD1. The CDR3 consists of 13 residues. Germline V gives CDR1 MNHEY, CDR2 SVGAGI. V shed 7 bases, J shed 1 base, and the junction held 3 bases outside the gene matches. The CDR3: CASTTGANTEAFF. In nucleotides, the CDR3 is TGTGCCAGCACCACAGGGGCGAACACTGAAGCTTTCTTT.

The gene calls are TRBV6-5 and TRBJ2-5; no definite D call. Looked up from germline, CDR1 is MNHEY and CDR2 is SVGAGI. The CDR3 is 11 amino acids. V was shortened by 9 bases and J by 7 bases, with 12 bases between the two germline ends. The CDR3 loop is CASTKLGTQYF. The CDR3 DNA is TGTGCCAGTACGAAGCTTGGGACCCAGTACTTC.

This sequence joins TRBV10-3 and TRBJ1-6; D might be TRBD1 (5 bases). The CDR3 length is 15 residues. Germline assignment: CDR1 ENHRY and CDR2 SYGVKD. Trimming removed 3 bases at V and 9 bases at J, with 15 bases between. CDR3: CAISESGREGSPLHF. In DNA form, the CDR3 reads TGTGCCATCAGTGAATCTGGCAGGGAAGGTTCACCCCTCCACTTT.

The genes are TRBV7-6 and TRBJ1-5; 11 nucleotides align to TRBD1. The CDR3 totals 17 residues. The V gene end was trimmed by 0 bases and the J gene end by 5 bases; junction bases not matched to a gene: 6. Germline loops: CDR1 SGHVS, CDR2 FNYEAQ. DNA for the CDR3: TGTGCCAGCAGCTTAGCGCAAGGACAGGGGGCGGATCAGCCCCAGCATTTT. Amino acids: CASSLAQGQGADQPQHF.

The chain combines TRBV5-1 with TRBJ2-1; 11 bases are a match to TRBD2. Germline V CDR1 and CDR2: SGHRS, YFSETQ. V shed 0 bases and J 3 bases; nucleotides not matched to a gene: 2. CDR3 length: 16 amino acids. The CDR3 loop is CASSLEGLADYNEQFF. DNA for the CDR3: TGCGCCAGCAGCTTGGAGGGACTAGCGGACTACAATGAGCAGTTCTTC.

The chain has TRBV5-5 and TRBJ1-3, with TRBD1 matching 7 bases. V gave up 6 bases and J gave up 2 bases; unmatched junction bases: 8. Germline CDR1 and CDR2: SGHKS and YYEKEE (reference sequence). The CDR3 consists of 15 residues. The CDR3 reads CASTITGDPGNTIYF. CDR3 sequence (DNA): TGTGCCAGCACCATTACAGGGGATCCTGGAAACACCATATATTTT.

J is TRBJ2-1 and V is TRBV6-5, with 8 bases matching TRBD2. CDR3 size: 16 residues. V lost 2 bases, J lost 7 bases, and 10 bases stayed unmatched. Germline V lookup: CDR1 MNHEY, CDR2 SVGAGI. The CDR3 nucleotides read TGTGCCAGCAGTTACGAGGTCGGCACTAGCGGAAATGAGCAGTTCTTC. Amino acids: CASSYEVGTSGNEQFF.